The 18 T cell receptor beta chains reported below all come from one sample, sequenced in a study of cytomegalovirus exposure and HLA in healthy donors. With 60 Vbeta and 13 Jbeta primers, the PCR was carried out. Measured with immunoSEQ multiplex PCR; TCRdb has only the in-frame clones, and not every one. The table has some 130,000 clones, approximately 80% seen once; the top ten hold 2% to 2.5%. Sequenced material: PBMCs. The receptors come from a man aged 30 to 39 in good health and CMV-seronegative.

The V and J genes are TRBV7-2 and TRBJ2-3; a weak D match, TRBD2 (5 bases). The germline V gene has CDR1 SGHTA and CDR2 FQGNSA. The CDR3 consists of 12 residues. V dropped 1 base and J dropped 8 bases, with 7 bases sitting between them. This chain's CDR3 is CASSLGSGTQYF. The CDR3 DNA follows: TGTGCCAGCAGCTTAGGGAGCGGTACGCAGTATTTT.

A single count supports this clone. The chain uses TRBV30 and TRBJ2-3; 7 nucleotides align to TRBD1. Trimming at V came to 2 bases and at J to 0 bases, leaving 5 bases not matched to a gene. Germline V gene sequence: CDR1 GTSNPN, CDR2 SVGIG (reference sequence). CDR3 length: 15 residues. CDR3 amino acids: CAWSPGTESTDTQYF. The DNA of the CDR3 is TGTGCCTGGAGTCCCGGGACAGAAAGCACAGATACGCAGTATTTT.

The chain uses TRBV19 and TRBJ2-1; maybe TRBD1 (5 bases). The CDR3 length is 14 residues. In germline, CDR1 is LNHDA, CDR2 SQIVND (reference sequence). V shed 6 bases and J shed 6 bases, with 15 bases lying between them. CDR3 loop: CASRISQGPNEQFF. The CDR3, as DNA: TGTGCCAGTAGAATCTCCCAGGGTCCCAATGAGCAGTTCTTC.

This clone was recorded once. This chain links TRBV6-1 with TRBJ1-5, with 8 bases lining up with TRBD1. The V segment lost 2 bases and the J segment 7 bases; nucleotides outside the gene matches: 4. The CDR3 runs to 14 residues. Germline loops: CDR1 MNHNS, CDR2 SASEGT. In DNA form, the CDR3 reads TGTGCCAGCAGTGAATGGTACAGGGGGCAGCCCCAGCATTTT. Translation gives CASSEWYRGQPQHF.

This chain joins TRBV6-1 and TRBJ2-5; TRBD1 agrees at 8 bases. Judging by the DNA end, TRBJ2-7 fits better; the J call may be wrong. This CDR3 comprises 14 residues. The germline V gene encodes CDR1 MNHNS and CDR2 SASEGT. The CDR3 DNA is TGTGCCAGCATCAGGGACAGGTCCGCCTACGAGCAGTACTTC. Protein: CASIRDRSAYEQYF.

V and J are TRBV11-3 and TRBJ2-1, with 8 bases aligning to TRBD1. The germline V gene has CDR1 SGHNT and CDR2 YENEEA. With 2 bases clipped from V and 9 bases from J, the junction kept 6 bases outside the gene matches. The CDR3 consists of 14 residues. The CDR3 protein is CASSLRQGAGEQFF. CDR3 DNA sequence: TGTGCCAGCAGCTTACGGCAGGGGGCAGGTGAGCAGTTCTTC.

This clone was picked up a small number of times. V is TRBV18 and J is TRBJ2-7; tentatively, D is TRBD1 (5 bases). Deletions cut 2 bases from V and 2 bases from J, with 13 bases between. Germline loops: CDR1 KGHSH, CDR2 LQKENI. The CDR3 loop spans 15 amino acids. CDR3 in amino acids: CASSPKAGSPYEQYF. As DNA, the CDR3 is TGTGCCAGCTCACCAAAGGCAGGGTCTCCCTACGAGCAGTACTTC.

The DNA of the CDR3 is TGTGCCGCGGGAGACACCGGGGAGCTGTTTTTT. Translated, it gives CAAGDTGELFF. V and J are TRBV11-2 and TRBJ2-2; 7 nucleotides align to TRBD2. The CDR3 has 11 amino acids. Losses at the gene ends were 11 bases for V and 3 bases for J; bases not matched to a gene: 0. Germline V gene data show CDR1 as SGHAT and CDR2 as FQNNGV.

The chain links TRBV6-4 to TRBJ2-1; possibly TRBD2 for D (7 bases). Trimming took off 4 bases at V and 5 bases at J, with 15 bases between the two ends. The CDR3 extends over 15 amino acids. Germline V gene lookup returns CDR1 MRHNA and CDR2 SNTAGT. The CDR3 is CASSGGAGDHNEQFF. The DNA of the CDR3 is TGTGCCAGCAGTGGGGGGGCGGGAGACCACAATGAGCAGTTCTTC.

This clone was detected only once. V usage is TRBV13 and J usage is TRBJ2-7, with TRBD2 identical over 9 bases. Germline CDR1 is PRHDT and CDR2 is FYEKMQ (reference sequence). The CDR3 has 13 residues. Trimming took 5 bases from V and 4 from J; bases not matched to a gene: 3. The CDR3 region is CASSPSGVYEQYF. The CDR3 region has the DNA TGTGCCAGCAGCCCTAGCGGGGTTTACGAGCAGTACTTC.

The chain has TRBV5-1 and TRBJ2-7; 14 bases line up with TRBD2. V was pared by 3 bases and J by 7 bases, with 6 bases of the junction left unmatched. CDR1 is SGHRS and CDR2 is YFSETQ in the germline V gene. There are 15 residues in the CDR3. The CDR3, as DNA: TGCGCCAGCAGCTGGGGACTAGCGGGAGAGGGAGAGCAGTACTTC. This translates into CASSWGLAGEGEQYF.

V gene TRBV10-2 combines with J gene TRBJ2-7; 13 nucleotides match TRBD2. The CDR3 is 15 amino acids. The junction had 5 bases not matched to a gene; V was cut back by 5 bases and J by 4 bases. CDR1 WSHSY and CDR2 SAAADI come from the germline V gene. Written as DNA, the CDR3 is TGCGCCAGCAGTAGACTAGCGGGAGGACTATACGAGCAGTACTTC. Translated, it gives CASSRLAGGLYEQYF.

V gene TRBV5-1 combines with J gene TRBJ2-7, with 9 bases fitting TRBD2. Unmatched junction bases numbered 7, after V lost 1 base and J lost 5 bases. From germline, CDR1 is SGHRS and CDR2 YFSETQ. The CDR3 loop spans 15 amino acids. CDR3: CASSLPAGGMNEQYF. CDR3 sequence (DNA): TGCGCCAGCAGCTTGCCAGCGGGAGGTATGAACGAGCAGTACTTC. The full variable domain, in which reference TRBV5-1 and TRBJ2-7 provide the parts outside the CDR3, is KAGVTQTPRYLIKTRGQQVTLSCSPISGHRSVSWYQQTPGQGLQFLFEYFSETQRNKGNFPGRFSGRQFSNSRSEMNVSTLELGDSALYLCASSLPAGGMNEQYFGPGTRLTVT.

The rearrangement uses TRBV6-6 and TRBJ2-5; 9 positions match TRBD1. Germline lookup yields CDR1 MNHNY and CDR2 SVGAGI (reference sequence). The trim removed 6 bases at V and 4 bases at J, leaving 3 bases unmatched. This CDR3 is built from 13 residues. This CDR3 is CASSGTGRETQYF. In DNA, the CDR3 is TGTGCCAGCAGCGGGACAGGGAGAGAGACCCAGTACTTC.

The sample holds a few counts of this clone. The chain has TRBV6-1 and TRBJ2-5; possible D gene TRBD1, 5 bases. Trimming took 4 bases from V and 1 from J, leaving 7 bases between them. The CDR3 sequence is 13 residues long. The germline V gene has CDR1 MNHNS and CDR2 SASEGT. The CDR3 sequence: CASSGTFQETQYF. For the CDR3, the DNA is TGTGCCAGCAGTGGGACATTCCAAGAGACCCAGTACTTC.

The genes are TRBV6-1 and TRBJ1-4; D is uncertain. V lost 8 bases and J 0 bases, leaving 7 bases between the germline ends. Germline CDR1 MNHNS, CDR2 SASEGT. The CDR3 spans 13 residues. This CDR3 reads CASGRATNEKLFF. DNA of the CDR3: TGTGCCAGCGGGAGAGCAACTAATGAAAAACTGTTTTTT.

This chain links TRBV28 with TRBJ2-3; possibly TRBD1 for D (6 bases). This CDR3 contains 16 residues. V dropped 5 bases and J dropped 3 bases, with 18 bases sitting between them. Germline loops: CDR1 MDHEN, CDR2 SYDVKM. The CDR3 DNA follows: TGTGCCAGCAGTCTCCCCCTGGGGGCCGGGACAGATACGCAGTATTTT. Amino acid sequence: CASSLPLGAGTDTQYF.

The chain recombines TRBV11-2 with TRBJ2-3; D ambiguous. V was pared by 3 bases and J by 2 bases, with 9 bases between. The germline V gene encodes CDR1 SGHAT and CDR2 FQNNGV. The CDR3 is made up of 14 amino acids. The CDR3 DNA follows: TGTGCCAGCAGCTTGGCTCGAAACACAGATACGCAGTATTTT. Its protein is CASSLARNTDTQYF. Supplemented by reference TRBV11-2 and TRBJ2-3, the full variable domain reads EAGVAQSPRYKIIEKRQSVAFWCNPISGHATLYWYQQILGQGPKLLIQFQNNGVVDDSQLPKDRFSAERLKGVDSTLKIQPAKLEDSAVYLCASSLARNTDTQYFGPGTRLTVL.